The sequence of this T cell receptor beta chain was determined in a study of sequential checkpoint blockade in melanoma. Study-wide background: Both treatment sequences were followed by maintenance nivolumab.

This CDR3 comprises 12 residues. V was clipped by 0 bases and J by 11 bases; unmatched bases: 6. CDR1 and CDR2 (germline): SQVTM, ANQGSEA. Treatment here: randomized to nivolumab then ipilimumab (arm A) or the reverse (arm B). No patient had prior DNA-damaging chemotherapy. Sorted cells were live CD3+CD8+, lacking CD19 and CD56, from PBMCs. Sequencing used immunoSEQ multiplex PCR; TCRdb keeps in-frame clones, though not all of them. The table has some 11,000 clones, 55% to 70% seen once. Here the sequenced sample was CD8+ T cells sorted from blood (inferred from file names), taken from a patient given nivolumab and ipilimumab in sequence. The rearrangement links TRBV29-1 to TRBJ1-1, with 7 positions matching TRBD1. This receptor was taken from a human donor with melanoma. The DNA for the CDR3 is TGCAGCGTTGAAGATCCGGACAGGTGGGCTTTCTTT. Translation: CSVEDPDRWAFF.